This is a list of T cell receptor beta chains from one sample in a study of OX40 agonist ivuxolimab in advanced cancers. Sequenced by immunoSEQ multiplex PCR; TCRdb stores in-frame clones only, minus some. The sample includes fewer than 75,000 clones, around 90% of them seen just once. Sequenced material: CD4+ or CD8+ T cells sorted from blood, taken in a trial of the OX40 agonist ivuxolimab. The origin of the receptors is an adult with an advanced solid tumor such as melanoma, head and neck, liver or kidney cancer. Each CDR3 is given without its conserved first and last residue. Fields, in order: V gene, J gene, CDR3 length, CDR3 protein.

TRBV19	TRBJ2-3	14	ASSTDRGLNTDTQY
TRBV30	TRBJ1-1	10	AWSARDRGAF
TRBV6-1	TRBJ2-7	11	ASRTGRAYEQY
TRBV30	TRBJ2-7	12	AWRRGGNSYEQY
TRBV6-6	TRBJ1-4	13	ASSSTTATNEKLF
TRBV6-5	TRBJ2-3	9	ASSSGLHQT
TRBV28	TRBJ2-7	11	ASKAGALYEQY
TRBV6-5	TRBJ1-2	11	ASSSPGTGFRT
TRBV11-3	TRBJ1-1	11	ASSMTGGTEAF
TRBV10-3	TRBJ2-2	13	AISRTGRNTGELF
TRBV9	TRBJ2-7	12	ASSVTRPYYEQY
TRBV5-1	TRBJ1-3	12	ASSLGGFGNTIY
TRBV7-3	TRBJ2-2	14	ASRKSGTGVTGELF
TRBV4-1	TRBJ2-7	14	ASSQDWGGVTYEQY
TRBV30	TRBJ1-1	13	AWSGLGTGVYEAF
TRBV5-1	TRBJ2-3	14	ASSLDLGVSTDTQY
TRBV5-1	TRBJ1-3	14	ASSLAPDYSGNTIY
TRBV18	TRBJ1-2	12	ASSPGEQGYGYT
TRBV5-1	TRBJ2-1	16	ASSLKGLAGIRSNEQF
TRBV19	TRBJ1-6	12	ASSNRDRNSPLH
TRBV7-2	TRBJ2-7	13	ASSLGDRQTREQY
TRBV7-8	TRBJ2-3	16	ASSLAIGAPTSTDTQY
TRBV11-2	TRBJ2-7	9	ASSSSVEQY
TRBV21-1	TRBJ2-1	15	ASSNFRGDYENNEQF
TRBV5-6	TRBJ2-1	12	ASSLGISYNEQF
TRBV18	TRBJ1-3	12	ASSPTGTGNTIY
TRBV7-7	TRBJ2-5	11	ASSRDFQETQY
TRBV30	TRBJ1-2	10	AWRGTNYGYT
TRBV10-3	TRBJ2-7	14	AIRPGQALEGTEQY
TRBV18	TRBJ1-1	15	ASSPRGRGGMNTEAF
TRBV11-1	TRBJ1-1	12	ASSSTGVNTEAF
TRBV5-6	TRBJ1-2	12	ASSWEQGVGGYT
TRBV9	TRBJ2-1	13	ASSPQGGAYNEQF
TRBV5-1	TRBJ2-2	16	ASRRAGTSIPSTGELF
TRBV5-6	TRBJ2-5	15	ASSKNSGSLYQETQY
TRBV9	TRBJ2-1	13	ASSGPDYLRNEQF
TRBV10-3	TRBJ2-2	11	AISESTPAELF
TRBV7-8	TRBJ2-3	12	ASSRTGFDDTQY
TRBV9	TRBJ1-3	13	ASSGGQGVGNTIY